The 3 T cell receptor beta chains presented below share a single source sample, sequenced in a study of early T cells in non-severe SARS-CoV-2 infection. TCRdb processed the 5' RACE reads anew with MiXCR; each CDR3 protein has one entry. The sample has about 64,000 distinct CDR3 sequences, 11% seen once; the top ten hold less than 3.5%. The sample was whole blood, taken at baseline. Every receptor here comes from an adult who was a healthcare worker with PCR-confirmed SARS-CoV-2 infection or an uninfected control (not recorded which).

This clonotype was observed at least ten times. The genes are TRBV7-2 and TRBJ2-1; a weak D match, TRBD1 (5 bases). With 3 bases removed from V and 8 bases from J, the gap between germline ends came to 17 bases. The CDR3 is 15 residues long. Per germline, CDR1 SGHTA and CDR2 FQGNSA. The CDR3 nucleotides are TGTGCCAGCAGCTTCGCAGGGATGTTTGGCGATGAGCAGTTCTTC. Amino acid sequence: CASSFAGMFGDEQFF.

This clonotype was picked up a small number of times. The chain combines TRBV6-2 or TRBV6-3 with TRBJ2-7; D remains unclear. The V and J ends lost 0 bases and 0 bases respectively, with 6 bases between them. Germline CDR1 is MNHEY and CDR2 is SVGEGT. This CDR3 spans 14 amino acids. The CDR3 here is CASSYSGSSYEQYF. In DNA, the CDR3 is TGTGCCAGCAGTTACTCAGGCAGCTCCTACGAGCAGTACTTC.

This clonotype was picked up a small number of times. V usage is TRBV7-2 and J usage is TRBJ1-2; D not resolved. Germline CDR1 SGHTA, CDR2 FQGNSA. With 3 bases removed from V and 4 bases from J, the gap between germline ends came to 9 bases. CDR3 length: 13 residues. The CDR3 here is CASSLLTAYGYTF. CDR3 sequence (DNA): TGTGCCAGCAGCTTGTTAACAGCCTATGGCTACACCTTC.